Listed here are 8 T cell receptor beta chains from one sample, sequenced in a study of T cell changes during pregnancy in multiple sclerosis. Clones were read by immunoSEQ multiplex PCR, and TCRdb kept only the in-frame ones, dropping some. The table includes some 64,000 clones, approximately 91% detected once. The source material was peripheral blood, sampled in the first trimester of pregnancy. These receptors were collected from a female donor with multiple sclerosis, enrolled in a pregnancy study.

The chain carries TRBV5-1 and TRBJ2-6; no clear D. This CDR3 is 16 amino acids long. Trimming took off 0 bases at V and 0 bases at J, with 7 bases between the two ends. Germline V gene data show CDR1 as SGHRS and CDR2 as YFSETQ. The CDR3, as DNA: TGCGCCAGCAGCTTGGGTCTAAGCTCTGGGGCCAACGTCCTGACTTTC. Protein: CASSLGLSSGANVLTF.

The rearrangement uses TRBV18 and TRBJ1-1, with D possibly TRBD1 on 6 matching bases. V was shortened by 2 bases and J by 10 bases, with 14 bases between the two germline ends. CDR3 size: 13 residues. CDR1 is KGHSH and CDR2 is LQKENI in the germline V gene. The DNA of the CDR3 is TGTGCCAGCTCACCAGAGTCCGGACAGCGAGCTTTCTTT. It encodes CASSPESGQRAFF.

In DNA form, the CDR3 reads TGTGCCATCAGTGCGGAGACTGAAGCTTTCTTT. This gives the protein CAISAETEAFF. The chain employs TRBV10-3 and TRBJ1-1; D remains unclear. CDR1 ENHRY and CDR2 SYGVKD come from the germline V gene. This CDR3 is 11 amino acids long. V lost 4 bases and J lost 5, with 5 bases in between.

The J gene is TRBJ1-5, the V gene TRBV7-8, with D maybe TRBD1 (5 bases). Germline loops: CDR1 SGHVS, CDR2 FQNEAQ. This CDR3 has 15 amino acids. The V gene lost 4 bases and the J gene lost 0 bases, with 10 bases spanning the gap. The CDR3 region has the DNA TGTGCCAGCAGCTCTTCTAGGGGTAGCAATCAGCCCCAGCATTTT. Translating it yields CASSSSRGSNQPQHF.

The CDR3 sequence: CASSRDLTGDYGYTF. The CDR3 coding sequence is TGTGCCAGCAGCCGGGACCTGACAGGGGACTATGGCTACACCTTC. The V gene is TRBV4-2, the J gene TRBJ1-2, with 8 bases lining up with TRBD1. Germline CDR1 is LGHNA and CDR2 is YNFKEQ. The J segment lost 3 bases and the V segment lost 4 bases, leaving 7 bases of the junction unmatched. This CDR3 region has 15 residues.

This chain connects TRBV6-1 to TRBJ1-2, with D maybe TRBD1 (5 bases). The CDR3 totals 13 residues. Trimming shortened V by 4 bases and J by 7 bases, and 13 bases separated the two germline ends. Per germline, CDR1 MNHNS and CDR2 SASEGT. CDR3 DNA sequence: TGTGCCAGCAGTGCGGGGTGGGGGGGTGGCTACACCTTC. Residues: CASSAGWGGGYTF.

This rearrangement joins TRBV7-9 to TRBJ1-4; D gene ambiguous. Deletions cut 3 bases from V and 6 bases from J, with 14 bases between. This CDR3 has 15 residues. The germline gives CDR1 SEHNR, CDR2 FQNEAQ (reference sequence). CDR3 protein: CASSFTGGRDEKLFF. CDR3 in DNA: TGTGCCAGCAGCTTCACGGGAGGTCGGGATGAAAAACTGTTTTTT.

This chain uses TRBV28 with TRBJ1-2, with TRBD1 matching 8 bases. Germline-derived CDR1 and CDR2 are MDHEN and SYDVKM. V was pared by 6 bases and J by 2 bases, with 11 bases of the junction left unmatched. The CDR3 covers 16 residues. CDR3 nucleotides: TGTGCCAGCAGACTTACCGGGACAGGAAGAAACTATGGCTACACCTTC. Translation: CASRLTGTGRNYGYTF.